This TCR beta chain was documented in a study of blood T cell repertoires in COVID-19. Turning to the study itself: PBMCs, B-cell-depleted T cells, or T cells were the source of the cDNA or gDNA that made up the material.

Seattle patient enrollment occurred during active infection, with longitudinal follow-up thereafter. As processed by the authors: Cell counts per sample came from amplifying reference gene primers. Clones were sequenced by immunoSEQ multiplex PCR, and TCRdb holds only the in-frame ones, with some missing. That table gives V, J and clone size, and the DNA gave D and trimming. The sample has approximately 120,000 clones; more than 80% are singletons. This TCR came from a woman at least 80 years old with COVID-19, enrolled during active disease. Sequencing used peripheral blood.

The CDR3 coding sequence is TGTGCCAGCAGTGAAATGAGACAAGAGACCCAGTACTTC. It codes for CASSEMRQETQYF. V is TRBV2 and J is TRBJ2-5; no clear D. This CDR3 has 13 amino acids. V was trimmed by 2 bases and J by 2 bases, leaving 6 bases between them. Germline V gene data show CDR1 as SNHLY and CDR2 as FYNNEI.